This TCR beta chain emerged from a study of shared clonotypes between healthy human individuals. Study-wide points: Clonotype sharing across a few donors was observed for around 5% of naive CD4 clonotypes.

Libraries were prepared by immunoSEQ multiplex PCR; TCRdb keeps only in-frame clonotypes and omits some of them. The table has over a million clones, about 96% seen once; the top ten hold 1.2%. CDR1 is SGHRS and CDR2 is YFSETQ in the germline V gene. The CDR3 length is 13 residues. The V end lost 7 bases, the J end lost 0 bases, and 10 bases lay between the germline ends. A CD45RA+ naive subset and a CD45RA-negative memory subset were split from CD4+ cells. Concerning this clone itself: Its matching antigen is unknown.

Sequenced: naive CD4+ T cells sorted from blood. Documented subset: CD45RA+ positively selected. The rearrangement links TRBV5-1 to TRBJ1-1; no reliable D call. The source of this sequence is a man aged 25 to 45 in good health. The CDR3 reads CASADGMNTEAFF. In nucleotides, the CDR3 is TGCGCCAGCGCAGACGGAATGAACACTGAAGCTTTCTTT.